This TCR beta chain originates from a study of blood T cell repertoires in COVID-19. Across the whole study: Acute and convalescent COVID-19 specimens originated in the United States, Italy and Spain. Nucleic acid was either cDNA or gDNA, and it came from T cells, B-cell-depleted T cells, or PBMCs.

This CDR3 contains 12 residues. Deletions cut 10 bases from V and 2 bases from J, with 11 bases between. Germline CDR1 and CDR2: MNHEY and SVGAGI. The authors' processing: It was from reference gene primer amplification that nucleated cell counts were estimated. The method was immunoSEQ multiplex PCR; TCRdb's version includes in-frame clones alone and lacks a portion of them. Clone size and the V and J calls come from that table; the DNA yielded D and trimming. The sample has about 260,000 clones; over 80% are singletons. This receptor was identified in a middle-aged woman with acute or convalescent COVID-19. The rearrangement links TRBV6-5 to TRBJ1-2; unclear D gene. The sequencing input was peripheral blood. The CDR3 sequence is CATARQNYGYTF. DNA of the CDR3: TGTGCCACCGCCAGGCAGAACTATGGCTACACCTTC.